This T cell receptor beta chain comes out of a study of T-cell memory formation after mild COVID-19. Study context: Largely, the TCR clusters proved donor specific. Study-level points and caveats: Some clones that responded turned up in pre-infection memory, which suggests that cross-reactive memory joined in. Clones from the second wave (peaking day 37) had unconfirmed SARS-CoV-2 specificity.

V shed 5 bases and J shed 3 bases, with 25 bases lying between them. From germline, CDR1 is SGHTA and CDR2 FQGTGA. CDR3 length equals 18 residues. cDNA libraries for TCR alpha and TCR beta, carrying sample barcodes and UMIs, came from 5'RACE with constant-segment primers. TCRdb analysed the 5' RACE reads with MiXCR anew, one entry per CDR3 protein. This table holds roughly 260,000 distinct CDR3 sequences, 16% found once. Points on this clonotype: Its target is not known.

The sequence came from a man younger than 35 who had mild COVID-19 (a few samples of this study predate the infection). Cell type and time point are not known. V is TRBV7-3 and J is TRBJ2-5; possibly TRBD1 or TRBD2 for D (6 bases each). Sequences were obtained from PBMCs or a T cell subset sorted from them (not recorded which). CDR3 sequence reads: CASSPSLNATGAKETQYF. In DNA, the CDR3 is TGTGCCAGCAGCCCCAGCCTCAACGCTACGGGGGCGAAAGAGACCCAGTACTTC.